This T cell receptor (beta chain) was retrieved from a study of beta chain features in type 1 diabetes. The CDR3 extends over 16 amino acids. The junction had 13 bases not matched to a gene; V was cut back by 5 bases and J by 4 bases. The germline gives CDR1 MGHRA, CDR2 YSYEKL. Expressed TCRB transcripts were sequenced because the entire RNA isolate underwent reverse transcription. Clones were sequenced by immunoSEQ multiplex PCR, and TCRdb holds only the in-frame ones, with some missing. The sample consists of some 150,000 clones, about 9.4% of them appearing once. This clone showed up just a few times.

This rearrangement joins TRBV4-1 to TRBJ1-2; 7 nucleotides match TRBD1. Input material: naive CD4+ T cells from blood. This sequence originates from a man younger than 30 in good health. Here the CDR3 DNA reads TGCGCCAGCAGCTCAGGGGGGCTCAGGGGAGGCTATGGCTACACCTTC. Translation: CASSSGGLRGGYGYTF.